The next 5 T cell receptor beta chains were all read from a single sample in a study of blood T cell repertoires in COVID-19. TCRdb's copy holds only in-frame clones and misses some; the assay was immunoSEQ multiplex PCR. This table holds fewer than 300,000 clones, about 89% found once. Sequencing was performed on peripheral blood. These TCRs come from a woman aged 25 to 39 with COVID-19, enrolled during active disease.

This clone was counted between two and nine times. CDR3 in amino acids: CASGSAGTEAFF. The CDR3 DNA is TGTGCCAGCGGGTCAGCGGGGACTGAAGCTTTCTTT. This chain links TRBV6-6 with TRBJ1-1; D not certain. This CDR3 contains 12 residues. V was clipped by 8 bases and J by 5 bases, with 12 bases between them. Germline V gene sequence: CDR1 MNHNY, CDR2 SVGAGI (reference sequence).

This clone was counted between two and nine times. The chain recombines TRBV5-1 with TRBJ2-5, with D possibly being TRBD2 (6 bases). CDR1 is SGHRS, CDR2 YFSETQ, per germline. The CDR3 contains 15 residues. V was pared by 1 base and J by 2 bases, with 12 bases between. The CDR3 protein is CASSLTRAGQETQYF. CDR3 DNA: TGCGCCAGCAGCTTGACCCGGGCGGGGCAAGAGACCCAGTACTTC.

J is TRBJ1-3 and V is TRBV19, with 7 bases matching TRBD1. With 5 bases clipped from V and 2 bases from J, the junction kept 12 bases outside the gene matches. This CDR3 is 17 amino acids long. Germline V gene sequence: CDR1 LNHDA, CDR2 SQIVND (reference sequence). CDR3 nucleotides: TGTGCCAGTAGTGGGGGGACAGACCCATGGGCTGGAAACACCATATATTTT. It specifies CASSGGTDPWAGNTIYF.

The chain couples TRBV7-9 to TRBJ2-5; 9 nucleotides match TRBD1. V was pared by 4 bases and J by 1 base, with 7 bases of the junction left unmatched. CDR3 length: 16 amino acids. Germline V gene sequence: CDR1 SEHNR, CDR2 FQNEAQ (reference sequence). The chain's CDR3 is CASSSPGQGLQETQYF. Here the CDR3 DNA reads TGTGCCAGCAGCTCCCCGGGACAGGGCCTCCAAGAGACCCAGTACTTC.

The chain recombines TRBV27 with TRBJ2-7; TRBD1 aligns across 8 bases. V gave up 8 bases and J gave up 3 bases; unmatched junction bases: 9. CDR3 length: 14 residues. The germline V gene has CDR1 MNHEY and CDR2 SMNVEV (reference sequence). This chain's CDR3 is CASGRQGAVYEQYF. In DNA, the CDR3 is TGTGCCAGCGGCCGGCAGGGGGCCGTCTACGAGCAGTACTTC.